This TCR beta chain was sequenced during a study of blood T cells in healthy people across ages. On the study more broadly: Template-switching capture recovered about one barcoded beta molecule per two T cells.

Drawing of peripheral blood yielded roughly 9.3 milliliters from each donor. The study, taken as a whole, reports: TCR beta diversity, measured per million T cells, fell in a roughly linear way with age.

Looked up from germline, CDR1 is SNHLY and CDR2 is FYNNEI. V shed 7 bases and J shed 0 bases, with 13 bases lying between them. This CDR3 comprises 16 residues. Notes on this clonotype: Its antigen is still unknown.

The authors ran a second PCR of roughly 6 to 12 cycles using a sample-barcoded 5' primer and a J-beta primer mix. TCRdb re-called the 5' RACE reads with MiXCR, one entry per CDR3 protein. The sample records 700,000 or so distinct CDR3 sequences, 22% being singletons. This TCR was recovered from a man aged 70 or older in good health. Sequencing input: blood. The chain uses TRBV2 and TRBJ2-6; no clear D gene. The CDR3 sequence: CASTGDQSSGANVLTF. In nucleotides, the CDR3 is TGTGCCAGCACCGGCGACCAGAGCTCTGGGGCCAACGTCCTGACTTTC. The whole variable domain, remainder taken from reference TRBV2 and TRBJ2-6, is EPEVTQTPSHQVTQMGQEVILRCVPISNHLYFYWYRQILGQKVEFLVSFYNNEISEKSEIFDDQFSVERPDGSNFTLKIRSTKLEDSAMYFCASTGDQSSGANVLTFGAGSRLTVL.